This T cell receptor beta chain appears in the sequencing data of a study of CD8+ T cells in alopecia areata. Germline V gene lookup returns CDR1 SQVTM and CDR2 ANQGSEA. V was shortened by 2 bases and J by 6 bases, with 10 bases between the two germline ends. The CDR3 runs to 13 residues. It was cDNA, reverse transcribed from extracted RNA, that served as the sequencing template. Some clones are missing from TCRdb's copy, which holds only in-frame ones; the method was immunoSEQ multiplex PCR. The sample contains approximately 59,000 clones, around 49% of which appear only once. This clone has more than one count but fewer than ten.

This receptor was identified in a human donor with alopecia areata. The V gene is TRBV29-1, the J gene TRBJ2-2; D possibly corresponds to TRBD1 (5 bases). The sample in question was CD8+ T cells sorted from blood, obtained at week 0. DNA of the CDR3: TGCAGCGTTGAAATCAGGGTGGCCGGGGAGCTGTTTTTT. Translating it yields CSVEIRVAGELFF.